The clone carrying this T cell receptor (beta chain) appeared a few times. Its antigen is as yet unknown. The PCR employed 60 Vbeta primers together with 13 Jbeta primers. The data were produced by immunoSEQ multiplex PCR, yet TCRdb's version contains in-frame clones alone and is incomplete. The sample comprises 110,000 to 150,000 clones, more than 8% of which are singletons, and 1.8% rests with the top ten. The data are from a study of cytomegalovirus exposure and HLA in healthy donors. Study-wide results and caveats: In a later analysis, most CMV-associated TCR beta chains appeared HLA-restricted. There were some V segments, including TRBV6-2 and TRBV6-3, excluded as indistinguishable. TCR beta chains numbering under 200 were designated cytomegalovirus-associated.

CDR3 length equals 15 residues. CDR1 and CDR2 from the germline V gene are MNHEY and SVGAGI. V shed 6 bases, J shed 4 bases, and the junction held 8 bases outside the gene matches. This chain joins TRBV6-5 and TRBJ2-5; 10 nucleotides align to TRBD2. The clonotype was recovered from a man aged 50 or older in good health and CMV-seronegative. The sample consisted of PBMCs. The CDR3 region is CASRAGGRVGETQYF. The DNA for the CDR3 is TGTGCCAGCAGAGCGGGGGGGCGTGTGGGAGAGACCCAGTACTTC.